This T cell receptor beta chain emerged from a study of blood T cell repertoires in COVID-19. This CDR3 is 14 amino acids long. J lost 7 bases, V lost 5 bases, and 5 bases had no gene match. CDR1 is MNHEY and CDR2 is SVGEGT in the germline V gene. Data came from immunoSEQ multiplex PCR; TCRdb stores just in-frame clones and leaves some out. The table has 100,000 to 150,000 clones, around 89% seen once. The clonotype comes from a man between 60 and 75 years old with COVID-19, enrolled during active disease. The sample was peripheral blood. V and J are TRBV6-2 or TRBV6-3 and TRBJ1-6; 7 nucleotides line up with TRBD1. This CDR3 is CASSQTGRNSPLHF. CDR3 in DNA: TGTGCCAGCAGTCAGACAGGGAGAAATTCACCCCTCCACTTT.